These T cell receptor beta chains were read from a single sample in a study of blood T cell repertoires in COVID-19. TCRdb's copy holds only in-frame clones and misses some; the assay was immunoSEQ multiplex PCR. The repertoire holds 170,000 or so clones, with around 84% as singletons. The sequencing input was peripheral blood. The receptors were gathered from a man aged 40-49 years with active or convalescent COVID-19. Each CDR3 is given with its conserved first and last residue. The D gene is left open where the match is weak. Not all rows give a size; the values are once, few, many and, for expanded clones, a class.

NA	TRBV30	TRBJ1-5	NA	CAWSRRASNQPQHF	TGTGCCTGGAGTCGAAGAGCGAGCAATCAGCCCCAGCATTTT
NA	TRBV6-6	TRBJ1-3	NA	CASHPTGLNTIYF	TGTGCCAGCCACCCCACAGGGTTAAACACCATATATTTT
NA	TRBV20-1	TRBJ2-5	TRBD1	CSGGSEETQYF	TGTTCAGGGGGCTCAGAAGAGACCCAGTACTTC
NA	TRBV11-2	TRBJ1-2	NA	CASSSLRTGTTYGYTF	TGTGCCAGCAGCTCACTGCGAACCGGGACAACCTATGGCTACACCTTC
NA	TRBV19	TRBJ1-5	TRBD1	CATSGQSLYSNQPQHF	TGTGCCACCTCGGGACAGTCGCTTTATAGCAATCAGCCCCAGCATTTT
NA	TRBV28	TRBJ2-2	NA	CASSFQGTGELFF	TGTGCCAGCAGTTTCCAGGGCACCGGGGAGCTGTTTTTT
NA	TRBV3-1/TRBV3-2	TRBJ2-3	NA	CASSQDLSLNPTDTQYF	TGTGCCAGCAGCCAAGATCTGAGTTTAAACCCTACAGATACGCAGTATTTT
once	TRBV11-3	TRBJ2-5	NA	CASSGRDFQETQYF	TGTGCCAGCAGCGGCCGGGACTTTCAAGAGACCCAGTACTTC
NA	TRBV7-8	TRBJ2-7	NA	CASSLGSSGSYEQYF	TGTGCCAGCAGCTTAGGGTCAAGCGGCTCCTACGAGCAGTACTTC
NA	TRBV5-1	TRBJ1-5	NA	CASSLGGGNQPQHF	TGCGCCAGCAGCTTGGGAGGTGGGAATCAGCCCCAGCATTTT
few	TRBV4-1	TRBJ2-2	NA	CASRGGEANTGELFF	TGCGCCAGCAGAGGAGGAGAAGCGAACACCGGGGAGCTGTTTTTT
once	TRBV6-5	TRBJ2-3	TRBD2	CASSPARGAGDTQYF	TGTGCCAGCTCCCCGGCGCGGGGGGCGGGAGATACGCAGTATTTT
NA	TRBV27	TRBJ2-7	TRBD2	CASTLPIRTSGRSSYEQYF	TGTGCCAGCACCCTCCCTATCCGGACTAGCGGGAGGTCCTCCTACGAGCAGTACTTC
NA	TRBV7-8	TRBJ1-1	NA	CASSLLRGQGNTEAFF	TGTGCCAGCAGCTTACTCAGGGGCCAGGGGAACACTGAAGCTTTCTTT
NA	TRBV2	TRBJ2-1	TRBD1	CASSITRDRFHNEQFF	TGTGCCAGCAGCATCACTAGGGACAGGTTCCACAATGAGCAGTTCTTC
once	TRBV6-1	TRBJ1-6	NA	CASSEQRTRDSPLHF	TGTGCCAGCAGTGAACAGAGGACTAGGGATTCACCCCTCCACTTT
NA	TRBV5-1	TRBJ1-4	NA	CASSLAGRGSANEKLFF	TGCGCCAGCAGCTTGGCGGGGAGAGGTTCGGCTAATGAAAAACTGTTTTTT
NA	TRBV5-1	TRBJ2-2	TRBD1	CASSYSTGTADRAVAGELFF	TGCGCCAGCAGCTATTCTACCGGGACAGCCGATAGGGCAGTAGCTGGGGAGCTGTTTTTT
NA	TRBV28	TRBJ1-2	NA	CASSSFLEGRDHGYTF	TGTGCCAGCAGTTCTTTTTTGGAGGGGAGGGACCATGGCTACACCTTC
NA	TRBV5-8	TRBJ2-2	NA	CASSLVGANTGELFF	TGTGCCAGCAGCTTGGTCGGAGCGAACACCGGGGAGCTGTTTTTT
NA	TRBV10-3	TRBJ1-2	NA	CATHAYWAEYGYTF	TGTGCCACTCACGCATACTGGGCAGAATATGGCTACACCTTC
few	TRBV6-5	TRBJ1-1	NA	CASQRGGVPEAFF	TGTGCCAGCCAGAGGGGGGGGGTGCCTGAAGCTTTCTTT
NA	TRBV9	TRBJ1-6	NA	CASSGDRLDSPLHF	TGTGCCAGCAGCGGAGACAGGTTAGATTCACCCCTCCACTTT
NA	TRBV2	TRBJ1-1	NA	CASSAEGGVNTEAFF	TGTGCCAGCAGTGCAGAGGGGGGGGTGAACACTGAAGCTTTCTTT
NA	TRBV11-2	TRBJ2-7	TRBD1	CASSFRDRTDEQYF	TGTGCCAGCAGCTTTCGGGACAGGACCGACGAGCAGTACTTC
NA	TRBV30	TRBJ2-1	TRBD2	CASLLASSYNEQFF	TGTGCTTCCCTACTAGCGAGCTCCTACAATGAGCAGTTCTTC
few	TRBV4-1	TRBJ1-2	NA	CASSQEVRSYYGYTF	TGCGCCAGCAGCCAAGAGGTCAGGTCCTACTATGGCTACACCTTC
NA	TRBV4-2	TRBJ2-1	TRBD2	CASSQVFGTSGGEQFF	TGTGCCAGCAGCCAAGTCTTCGGGACTAGCGGGGGTGAGCAGTTCTTC
few	TRBV30	TRBJ2-7	NA	CAWKSEGYEQYF	TGTGCCTGGAAGTCAGAGGGCTACGAGCAGTACTTC
NA	TRBV19	TRBJ2-4	TRBD1	CASSIGQGNIQYF	TGTGCCAGTAGTATCGGACAGGGGAACATTCAGTACTTC
NA	TRBV4-3	TRBJ1-4	NA	CASSQVPGTTTNEKLFF	TGCGCCAGCAGCCAAGTTCCAGGGACAACAACTAATGAAAAACTGTTTTTT
NA	TRBV11-3	TRBJ2-7	NA	CASSLDSGIAYEQYF	TGTGCCAGCAGCTTAGATTCGGGGATCGCCTACGAGCAGTACTTC
NA	TRBV6-5	TRBJ1-2	NA	CASSPSLGQDYGYTF	TGTGCCAGCAGCCCCTCCCTTGGACAAGACTATGGCTACACCTTC
NA	TRBV2	TRBJ1-3	TRBD1	CASTGGTGRNTIYF	TGTGCCAGCACCGGAGGGACAGGGAGGAACACCATATATTTT
NA	TRBV6-1	TRBJ1-3	NA	CASSEWSLGSGNTIYF	TGTGCCAGCAGTGAATGGAGTTTAGGCTCTGGAAACACCATATATTTT
NA	TRBV5-6	TRBJ1-2	NA	CASSYHLQRGGNFYGYTF	TGTGCCAGCAGCTACCATCTCCAGAGGGGGGGAAATTTTTATGGCTACACCTTC
NA	TRBV2	TRBJ2-2	NA	CASRSDSSTGELFF	TGTGCCAGCAGATCCGACAGCAGCACCGGGGAGCTGTTTTTT
NA	TRBV7-6	TRBJ1-1	TRBD1	CASSSRTGTEAFF	TGTGCCAGCAGCTCTCGGACAGGAACTGAAGCTTTCTTT
NA	TRBV3-1/TRBV3-2	TRBJ2-5	NA	CASSQGPQAVARQETQYF	TGTGCCAGCAGCCAAGGGCCTCAAGCGGTAGCTCGGCAAGAGACCCAGTACTTC
NA	TRBV9	TRBJ2-2	TRBD2	CASSVGERGKTGELFF	TGTGCCAGCAGCGTCGGCGAGCGGGGGAAAACCGGGGAGCTGTTTTTT
NA	TRBV9	TRBJ2-5	TRBD2	CASSPFVSSGGGTETQYF	TGTGCCAGCAGCCCCTTTGTCTCGAGCGGGGGGGGAACGGAGACCCAGTACTTC
NA	TRBV7-2	TRBJ2-2	TRBD2	CASSTRTSGNTGELFF	TGTGCCAGCAGCACCCGGACTAGCGGGAACACCGGGGAGCTGTTTTTT
few	TRBV25-1	TRBJ1-1	NA	CASSGLVPNTEAFF	TGTGCCAGCAGTGGGCTGGTCCCGAACACTGAAGCTTTCTTT
NA	TRBV5-4	TRBJ2-7	NA	CASSLVVGQLPYEQYF	TGTGCCAGCAGCTTGGTGGTGGGGCAGCTACCCTACGAGCAGTACTTC